This paragraph reports one TCR beta chain. This specimen belongs to a study of Ad26.COV2.S vaccination and SARS-CoV-2 variants. Across the study: Each vaccinee took Ad26.COV2.S intramuscularly, once or twice 56 days apart.

Documented treatment: about 20 received Ad26.COV2.S at low or high dose, single or two shots; about 5 received placebo; per-sample allocation not given. After the first vaccine or placebo injection, samples were drawn on day 63. Aged 18-55 years, donor was enrolled in Boston in 2020. CDR1 is LGHDT, CDR2 YNNKEL, per germline (reference sequence). The V end was cut by 0 bases, the J end by 4 bases, with 12 bases between. The CDR3 is 15 amino acids. The method was immunoSEQ multiplex PCR; TCRdb's version includes in-frame clones alone and lacks a portion of them. The profile shows 300,000 to 400,000 clones, 86% of them singletons.

This receptor was obtained from a person aged 18-65 years who received the Ad26.COV2.S COVID-19 vaccine or a placebo. The rearrangement links TRBV3-1 (or the pseudogene TRBV3-2) to TRBJ1-2; a weak D match, TRBD1 (5 bases). Sequencing was performed on peripheral blood, taken in a trial of Ad26.COV2.S vaccine versus placebo. The CDR3 reads CASSQDAQGLYGYTF. Written as DNA, the CDR3 is TGTGCCAGCAGCCAAGACGCCCAGGGCCTCTATGGCTACACCTTC.